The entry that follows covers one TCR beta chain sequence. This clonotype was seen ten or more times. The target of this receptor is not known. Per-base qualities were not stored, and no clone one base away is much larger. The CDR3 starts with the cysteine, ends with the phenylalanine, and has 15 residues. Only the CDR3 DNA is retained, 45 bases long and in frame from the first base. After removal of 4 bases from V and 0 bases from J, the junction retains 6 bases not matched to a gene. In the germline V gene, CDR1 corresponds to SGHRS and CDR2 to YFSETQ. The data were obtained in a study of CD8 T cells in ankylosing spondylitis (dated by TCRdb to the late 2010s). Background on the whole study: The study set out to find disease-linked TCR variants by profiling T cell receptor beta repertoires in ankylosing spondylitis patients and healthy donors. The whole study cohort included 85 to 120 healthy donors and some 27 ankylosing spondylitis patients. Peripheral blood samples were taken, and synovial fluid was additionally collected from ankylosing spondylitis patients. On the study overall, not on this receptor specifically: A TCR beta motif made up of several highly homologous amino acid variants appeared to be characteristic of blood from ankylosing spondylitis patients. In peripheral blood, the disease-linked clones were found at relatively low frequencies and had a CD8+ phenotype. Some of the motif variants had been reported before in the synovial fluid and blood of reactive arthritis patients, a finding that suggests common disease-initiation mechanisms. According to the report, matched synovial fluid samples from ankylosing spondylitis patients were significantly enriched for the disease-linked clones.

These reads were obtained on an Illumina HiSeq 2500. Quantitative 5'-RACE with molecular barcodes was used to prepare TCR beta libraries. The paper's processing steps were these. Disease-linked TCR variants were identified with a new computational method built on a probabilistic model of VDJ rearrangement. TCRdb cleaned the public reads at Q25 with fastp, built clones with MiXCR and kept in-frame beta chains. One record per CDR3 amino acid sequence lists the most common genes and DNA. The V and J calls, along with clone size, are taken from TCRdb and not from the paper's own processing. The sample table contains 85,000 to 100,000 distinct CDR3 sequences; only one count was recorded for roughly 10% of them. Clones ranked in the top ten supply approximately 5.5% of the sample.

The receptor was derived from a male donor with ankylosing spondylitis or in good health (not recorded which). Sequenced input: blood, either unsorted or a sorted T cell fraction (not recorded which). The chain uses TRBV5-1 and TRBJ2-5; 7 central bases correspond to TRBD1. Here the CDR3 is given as CASSGRGSYQETQYF. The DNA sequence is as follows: TGCGCCAGCAGCGGCAGGGGGAGCTACCAAGAGACCCAGTACTTC.